The 30 T cell receptor beta chains given below trace back to one sample, sequenced in a study of identical twins. TCRdb itself ran the 5' RACE reads through MiXCR, one entry per CDR3 protein. The data show under 400,000 distinct CDR3 sequences, approximately 10% seen once. Sequencing was carried out using naive T cells sorted from blood. The receptor set was obtained from a woman in her forties or fifties in good health.

This clonotype was picked up a small number of times. This chain connects TRBV9 to TRBJ2-1; 11 bases map to TRBD2. Losses at the gene ends were 4 bases for V and 4 bases for J; bases not matched to a gene: 4. CDR3 size: 15 residues. Germline V gene lookup returns CDR1 SGDLS and CDR2 YYNGEE. The DNA of the CDR3 is TGTGCCAGCAGCCTGGGACTAGCGGAGTACAATGAGCAGTTCTTC. Protein product: CASSLGLAEYNEQFF.

This clonotype occurred a few times. The chain links TRBV20-1 to TRBJ2-7; 7 bases fit TRBD1. The germline V gene has CDR1 DFQATT and CDR2 SNEGSKA (reference sequence). The CDR3 sequence is 13 residues long. J was trimmed by 3 bases and V by 5 bases; bases with no gene match: 7. CDR3 in amino acids: CSALTGSNYEQYF. CDR3 nucleotide sequence: TGCAGTGCTCTGACAGGGTCCAACTACGAGCAGTACTTC.

This clonotype was detected only a few times. The J gene is TRBJ1-2, the V gene TRBV29-1; D call uncertain. The germline V gene has CDR1 SQVTM and CDR2 ANQGSEA. The length of the CDR3 is 12 residues. The V end lost 7 bases, the J end lost 6 bases, and 15 bases lay between the germline ends. CDR3 nucleotides: TGCAGCGCCAAAACCATTCCCAATGGCTACACCTTC. Encoded protein: CSAKTIPNGYTF.

The V and J genes are TRBV19 and TRBJ2-3; D gene uncertain. Deletions cut 5 bases from V and 5 bases from J, with 8 bases between. The germline V gene encodes CDR1 LNHDA and CDR2 SQIVND (reference sequence). This CDR3 spans 12 amino acids. CDR3: CASSSVGDTQYF. CDR3 DNA: TGTGCCAGTAGTTCCGTTGGAGATACGCAGTATTTT.

V gene TRBV25-1 combines with J gene TRBJ1-1, with a tentative D call TRBD1 (5 bases). The V gene's germline CDR1 is MGHDK and CDR2 SYGVNS. Trimming took 2 bases from V and 1 from J, leaving 8 bases between them. The CDR3 is 14 amino acids. This CDR3 reads CASSEVGGNTEAFF. The CDR3 DNA sequence: TGTGCCAGCAGTGAAGTTGGGGGGAACACTGAAGCTTTCTTT. Full variable domain (missing parts from reference TRBV25-1 and TRBJ1-1): EADIYQTPRYLVIGTGKKITLECSQTMGHDKMYWYQQDPGMELHLIHYSYGVNSTEKGDLSSESTVSRIRTEHFPLTLESARPSHTSQYLCASSEVGGNTEAFFGQGTRLTVV.

This chain links TRBV20-1 with TRBJ2-3; 8 nucleotides align to TRBD2. Trimming at V came to 0 bases and at J to 2 bases, leaving 4 bases not matched to a gene. CDR3 length: 15 residues. CDR1 and CDR2 from the germline V gene are DFQATT and SNEGSKA (reference sequence). The CDR3 region has the DNA TGCAGTGCTAGAGAATCGGGGGGGGCCACAGATACGCAGTATTTT. It encodes CSARESGGATDTQYF.

The chain carries TRBV20-1 and TRBJ1-2, with 10 bases matching TRBD1. This CDR3 has 16 amino acids. V was pared by 0 bases and J by 1 base, with 5 bases of the junction left unmatched. From germline, CDR1 is DFQATT and CDR2 SNEGSKA (reference sequence). In DNA form, the CDR3 reads TGCAGTGCTAGAGATGCCGGGGACAGGGGTAACTATGGCTACACCTTC. As protein: CSARDAGDRGNYGYTF.

V gene TRBV12-5 combines with J gene TRBJ1-5; D call uncertain. There are 13 residues in the CDR3. V was shortened by 6 bases and J by 4 bases, with 10 bases between the two germline ends. Per germline, CDR1 LGHNT and CDR2 FRNRAP. CDR3 DNA: TGTGCTAGTGGACTGAACACGAATCAGCCCCAGCATTTT. Protein: CASGLNTNQPQHF.

This chain connects TRBV5-1 to TRBJ2-2, with TRBD2 matching 7 bases. Per the germline V gene, CDR1 is SGHRS and CDR2 is YFSETQ. V gave up 4 bases and J gave up 6 bases; unmatched junction bases: 12. The CDR3 totals 16 residues. CDR3 protein: CASSLLGSGRAGELFF. Here the CDR3 DNA reads TGCGCCAGCAGCCTCCTTGGTTCAGGGAGGGCCGGGGAGCTGTTTTTT.

The table lists this clonotype with many counts. The chain carries TRBV19 and TRBJ2-5, with TRBD2 as a possible D gene (5 bases). The CDR3 is made up of 12 amino acids. Germline V gene data show CDR1 as LNHDA and CDR2 as SQIVND (reference sequence). The V and J ends lost 6 bases and 2 bases respectively, with 7 bases between them. CDR3: CASSRDQETQYF. The CDR3, as DNA: TGTGCCAGTAGCCGGGATCAAGAGACCCAGTACTTC.

J is TRBJ1-2 and V is TRBV15; D unresolved. CDR3 size: 14 residues. Deletions cut 3 bases from V and 5 bases from J, with 13 bases between. Germline CDR1 LNHNV, CDR2 YYDKDF (reference sequence). The CDR3 DNA is TGTGCCACCAGCAGTCGTCGGACGGAATATGGCTACACCTTC. Translation: CATSSRRTEYGYTF.

This clonotype was seen a handful of times. This rearrangement joins TRBV6-2 or TRBV6-3 to TRBJ2-1, with 9 bases matching TRBD2. CDR1 and CDR2 (germline): MNHEY, SVGEGT. The ends lost 10 bases at V and 10 bases at J; junction bases unmatched: 14. This CDR3 region has 14 residues. The CDR3 region is CATGEASGIGEQFF. The CDR3 DNA is TGTGCCACCGGGGAAGCTAGCGGGATAGGGGAGCAGTTCTTC.

This clonotype has a handful of counts. The chain links TRBV13 to TRBJ1-1; D is unresolved. CDR1 PRHDT and CDR2 FYEKMQ come from the germline V gene (reference sequence). V was pared by 9 bases and J by 0 bases, with 14 bases between. The CDR3 has 14 residues. The CDR3 DNA sequence: TGTGCCAGTGGACGGAGACAAATGAACACTGAAGCTTTCTTT. It codes for CASGRRQMNTEAFF. The variable domain in full, with the rest retrieved from reference TRBV13 and TRBJ1-1, is AAGVIQSPRHLIKEKRETATLKCYPIPRHDTVYWYQQGPGQDPQFLISFYEKMQSDKGSIPDRFSAQQFSDYHSELNMSSLELGDSALYFCASGRRQMNTEAFFGQGTRLTVV.

The rearrangement links TRBV4-1 to TRBJ2-3; TRBD2 matches 7 bases. The CDR3 consists of 17 residues. CDR1 MGHRA and CDR2 YSYEKL come from the germline V gene. The V segment lost 0 bases and the J segment 0 bases; nucleotides outside the gene matches: 6. CDR3 residues: CASSQEGSGGSTDTQYF. The DNA of the CDR3 is TGCGCCAGCAGCCAAGAGGGGTCCGGGGGGAGCACAGATACGCAGTATTTT.

The chain carries TRBV9 and TRBJ2-1, with TRBD2 identical over 8 bases. The CDR3 totals 16 residues. V trimming: 0 bases; J trimming: 6 bases; junction bases outside the gene matches: 8. The germline V gene encodes CDR1 SGDLS and CDR2 YYNGEE. The CDR3 here is CASSVEAGAGGNEQFF. DNA of the CDR3: TGTGCCAGCAGCGTAGAGGCAGGGGCGGGGGGCAATGAGCAGTTCTTC. Complete variable domain (other parts from reference TRBV9 and TRBJ2-1): DSGVTQTPKHLITATGQRVTLRCSPRSGDLSVYWYQQSLDQGLQFLIQYYNGEERAKGNILERFSAQQFPDLHSELNLSSLELGDSALYFCASSVEAGAGGNEQFFGPGTRLTVL.

The J gene is TRBJ2-5, the V gene TRBV3-1, with 10 bases aligning to TRBD2. The CDR3 runs to 17 residues. Germline V gene data show CDR1 as LGHDT and CDR2 as YNNKEL (reference sequence). With 1 base clipped from V and 1 base from J, the junction kept 6 bases outside the gene matches. CDR3 region: CASSQGLRLAGQETQYF. CDR3 bases: TGTGCCAGCAGCCAAGGGTTAAGACTAGCGGGCCAAGAGACCCAGTACTTC.

This clonotype was observed a few times. The genes are TRBV10-3 and TRBJ1-6, with a tentative D call TRBD1 (5 bases). The ends were cut back, 2 bases at V and 16 bases at J, with 12 bases in the middle. CDR1 and CDR2 (germline): ENHRY, SYGVKD. The CDR3 is 12 residues long. The DNA for the CDR3 is TGTGCCATCAGTGAGGGGGCAGCTATACTCCACTTT. The encoded protein is CAISEGAAILHF.

CDR3 coding DNA: TGCGCCAGCAGCCAAGATCCCACTAGCGGGCAAGGGAACATTCAGTACTTC. Amino acid sequence: CASSQDPTSGQGNIQYF. This sequence joins TRBV4-1 and TRBJ2-4, with TRBD2 matching 9 bases. The CDR3 contains 17 residues. In germline, CDR1 is MGHRA, CDR2 YSYEKL. V lost 0 bases and J lost 7; bases outside the gene matches: 10.

This clonotype was seen only a few times. The J gene is TRBJ2-1, the V gene TRBV19; maybe TRBD2 (6 bases). V gave up 1 base and J gave up 7 bases, with 14 bases separating them. The germline V gene encodes CDR1 LNHDA and CDR2 SQIVND (reference sequence). CDR3 length equals 15 residues. The CDR3 DNA reads TGTGCCAGTAGTATAGTCGGGGGTCGGCTTAATGAGCAGTTCTTC. It encodes CASSIVGGRLNEQFF.

This clonotype was detected ten times or more. The chain has TRBV6-2 or TRBV6-3 and TRBJ2-3; D remains ambiguous. The CDR3 is made up of 13 amino acids. Germline CDR1 MNHEY, CDR2 SVGEGT. Trimming took off 6 bases at V and 6 bases at J, with 13 bases between the two ends. CDR3 sequence reads: CASSDAPVDTQYF. The CDR3 region has the DNA TGTGCCAGCAGCGACGCCCCCGTGGATACGCAGTATTTT.

This clonotype was seen ten or more times. This chain links TRBV6-5 with TRBJ1-5; no clear D gene. Per germline, CDR1 MNHEY and CDR2 SVGAGI. There are 14 residues in the CDR3. V lost 6 bases, J lost 4 bases, and 13 bases lay in between. CDR3 nucleotide sequence: TGTGCCAGCAGATCCCCGATGCGAAATCAGCCCCAGCATTTT. It specifies CASRSPMRNQPQHF.

This clonotype has ten or more counts. The chain couples TRBV14 to TRBJ1-4, with 7 bases aligning to TRBD1. This CDR3 has 14 amino acids. With 5 bases clipped from V and 4 bases from J, the junction kept 4 bases outside the gene matches. Germline assignment: CDR1 SGHDN and CDR2 FVKESK. The CDR3 sequence: CASSEQGINEKLFF. The CDR3 DNA sequence: TGTGCCAGCAGCGAACAGGGGATTAATGAAAAACTGTTTTTT.

The J gene is TRBJ2-2, the V gene TRBV12-3 or TRBV12-4, with a possible D match to TRBD1 (6 bases). The germline V and J ends were trimmed by 7 bases and 4 bases, with 13 bases remaining between them. The CDR3 is 14 amino acids. CDR3 nucleotide sequence: TGTGCCAGCAACGCAGGGGATATCACCGGGGAGCTGTTTTTT. This sequence encodes CASNAGDITGELFF.

This clonotype came up many times. The chain carries TRBV15 and TRBJ1-1; D is undetermined. Between the trimmed V and J ends, which lost 0 bases and 1 base, there was a span of 9 bases. This CDR3 region has 15 residues. Germline CDR1 and CDR2: LNHNV and YYDKDF (reference sequence). In nucleotides, the CDR3 is TGTGCCACCAGCAGAGATAGTCGGGGGAACACTGAAGCTTTCTTT. It specifies CATSRDSRGNTEAFF. Drawing the rest from reference TRBV15 and TRBJ1-1, the complete variable domain is DAMVIQNPRYQVTQFGKPVTLSCSQTLNHNVMYWYQQKSSQAPKLLFHYYDKDFNNEADTPDNFQSRRPNTSFCFLDIRSPGLGDTAMYLCATSRDSRGNTEAFFGQGTRLTVV.

This clonotype was observed at least ten times. J is TRBJ2-7 and V is TRBV27; weak D call: TRBD2 (6 bases). The CDR3 extends over 12 amino acids. Trimming took 8 bases from V and 3 from J, leaving 11 bases between them. Germline values: CDR1 MNHEY, CDR2 SMNVEV (reference sequence). The CDR3 coding sequence is TGTGCCAGCGGGGAGGTTGTCTACGAGCAGTACTTC. It codes for CASGEVVYEQYF.

In its sample, this clonotype was seen many times. V is TRBV5-1 and J is TRBJ2-7, with D uncertain. CDR1 and CDR2 (germline): SGHRS, YFSETQ. CDR3 size: 15 residues. Trimming pared 5 bases from V and 2 bases from J, leaving 17 bases between. The CDR3 region is CASRVAGILTYEQYF. Here the CDR3 DNA reads TGCGCCAGCAGGGTTGCAGGAATCCTCACCTACGAGCAGTACTTC.

Only a few counts were recorded for this clonotype. The CDR3 region is CATSDLTVSYEQFF. The CDR3 nucleotides are TGTGCCACCAGTGATTTGACGGTAAGCTACGAGCAGTTCTTC. This chain joins TRBV24-1 and TRBJ2-1; no firm D call. The germline V and J ends were trimmed by 0 bases and 10 bases, with 12 bases remaining between them. The CDR3 is made up of 14 amino acids. Per the germline V gene, CDR1 is KGHDR and CDR2 is SFDVKD.

This clonotype was counted only a few times. The V gene is TRBV5-1, the J gene TRBJ2-2; TRBD2 is a possible D gene (6 bases). This CDR3 comprises 15 residues. V was cut by 3 bases and J by 0 bases, with 9 bases left in between. CDR1 SGHRS and CDR2 YFSETQ come from the germline V gene. The CDR3 is CASSWGGTNTGELFF. The CDR3 DNA reads as TGCGCCAGCAGCTGGGGAGGAACGAACACCGGGGAGCTGTTTTTT.

In its sample, this clonotype was seen once. The chain carries TRBV5-1 and TRBJ2-7, with D possibly being TRBD1 or TRBD2 (5 bases each). V lost 1 base and J lost 3, with 11 bases in between. Germline-derived CDR1 and CDR2 are SGHRS and YFSETQ. There are 14 residues in the CDR3. CDR3 coding DNA: TGCGCCAGCAGCTTGCAGGGACGTAACTACGAGCAGTACTTC. Translation: CASSLQGRNYEQYF.

The J gene is TRBJ2-3, the V gene TRBV20-1; D is perhaps TRBD2 (6 bases). The V gene lost 6 bases and the J gene lost 1 base, with 14 bases spanning the gap. The CDR3 loop spans 14 amino acids. CDR1 DFQATT and CDR2 SNEGSKA come from the germline V gene (reference sequence). CDR3: CSAHPRGGTDTQYF. The CDR3 DNA reads as TGCAGTGCCCACCCCCGCGGGGGCACAGATACGCAGTATTTT.